This is a list of T cell receptor beta chains from one sample in a study of shared clonotypes between healthy human individuals. Some clones are missing from TCRdb's copy, which holds only in-frame ones; the method was immunoSEQ multiplex PCR. Of roughly 810,000 clones listed, roughly 96% are singletons. Sample: naive CD8+ T cells sorted from blood. These receptors were taken from a man under 40 in good health. CDR3s include the opening cysteine and the closing phenylalanine or tryptophan. Fields, in order: CDR3 DNA, CDR3 protein, clone size, J gene, D gene, V gene. D genes are given only for firm matches. Part of the rows lack a size; the others show once, few, many or a class for expanded clones.

DNA: TGTGCCAGCTCACCACCGGTCGGGGGCGAAAAGTTCTTC
CDR3: CASSPPVGGEKFF
size: -
J: TRBJ2-1
D: -
V: TRBV18

DNA: TGTGCCAGCAGCTCATTGGGGGGTAAGAACACTGAAGCTTTCTTT
CDR3: CASSSLGGKNTEAFF
size: -
J: TRBJ1-1
D: -
V: TRBV7-9

DNA: TGTGCCAGCAGTCTCTACAGGGGGCCACCCAAAAACATTCAGTACTTC
CDR3: CASSLYRGPPKNIQYF
size: -
J: TRBJ2-4
D: TRBD1
V: TRBV27

DNA: TGTGCCAGCAGCCACTTGACAGGGGTCCCCCCTTTTTACTTC
CDR3: CASSHLTGVPPFYF
size: -
J: TRBJ2-7
D: TRBD1
V: TRBV14

DNA: TGTGCCAGCAGCTTAGGCGGGAGTCCTCTCTCCGAGCAGTACTTC
CDR3: CASSLGGSPLSEQYF
size: -
J: TRBJ2-7
D: TRBD2
V: TRBV7-9

DNA: TGTGCCAGCAGCTCACCGGGGGGACAGGGCTACTACACCGGGGAGCTGTTTTTT
CDR3: CASSSPGGQGYYTGELFF
size: -
J: TRBJ2-2
D: TRBD1
V: TRBV7-9

DNA: TGTGCCTGCACCACCGAGGGGGGACAGGCCAGGAATGAGCAGTTCTTC
CDR3: CACTTEGGQARNEQFF
size: -
J: TRBJ2-1
D: TRBD1
V: TRBV30

DNA: TGTGCCAGCAGTCCCTGGCCCCTACTTCCCTACGAGCAGTACTTC
CDR3: CASSPWPLLPYEQYF
size: -
J: TRBJ2-7
D: -
V: TRBV27

DNA: TGTGCCAGCAGCCTGGTAGACAATGAGCAGTTCTTC
CDR3: CASSLVDNEQFF
size: -
J: TRBJ2-1
D: -
V: TRBV7-9

DNA: TGCGCCAGCAGCTATCAAGAGACCCAGTACTTC
CDR3: CASSYQETQYF
size: -
J: TRBJ2-5
D: -
V: TRBV5-1

DNA: TGTGCCAGCAGCCCAGAGGGCCTTCTATCCTACGAGCAGTACTTC
CDR3: CASSPEGLLSYEQYF
size: -
J: TRBJ2-7
D: -
V: TRBV9

DNA: TGTGCCAGCAGCTTGCGTGCCGGGGGCGGCGACCAGGAGACCCAGTACTTC
CDR3: CASSLRAGGGDQETQYF
size: -
J: TRBJ2-5
D: -
V: TRBV5-4

DNA: TGTGCCAGCAGTGACTCGCCGGGACTAGCGGACAATGAGCAGTTCTTC
CDR3: CASSDSPGLADNEQFF
size: -
J: TRBJ2-1
D: TRBD2
V: TRBV6-4

DNA: TGTGCCAGCAGCCCGACTAGCGGGAGGGTCCTAGATACGCAGTATTTT
CDR3: CASSPTSGRVLDTQYF
size: -
J: TRBJ2-3
D: TRBD2
V: TRBV7-9

DNA: TGTGCCTGGAGTGTACCGGACAGGGGGCCTCAGCCCCAGCATTTT
CDR3: CAWSVPDRGPQPQHF
size: -
J: TRBJ1-5
D: TRBD1
V: TRBV30

DNA: TGTGCCAGCAGTTTTTGGACTAGCGGTTCCTACAATGAGCAGTTCTTC
CDR3: CASSFWTSGSYNEQFF
size: -
J: TRBJ2-1
D: TRBD2
V: TRBV28

DNA: TGTGCCAGCAGCTTATTGCCCGAGATGAACACTGAAGCTTTCTTT
CDR3: CASSLLPEMNTEAFF
size: -
J: TRBJ1-1
D: -
V: TRBV11-2

DNA: TGTGCCAGCAGTTCCAAATCAGGGGCCCTACTCTACGAGCAGTACTTC
CDR3: CASSSKSGALLYEQYF
size: -
J: TRBJ2-7
D: -
V: TRBV27

DNA: TGTGCCAGCAGTTTATCAACAGGGTACCACAATGAGCAGTTCTTC
CDR3: CASSLSTGYHNEQFF
size: -
J: TRBJ2-1
D: -
V: TRBV27

DNA: TGCAGTGCTAGCAACTCCTATGAGCAGTTCTTC
CDR3: CSASNSYEQFF
size: -
J: TRBJ2-1
D: -
V: TRBV20-1

DNA: TGCGCCAGCAGCCACATCTCGGCCTCCTACAATGAGCAGTTCTTC
CDR3: CASSHISASYNEQFF
size: -
J: TRBJ2-1
D: -
V: TRBV4-1

DNA: TGTGCCAGCAGCCGGTTAGGGACAGGGGGCACCGGGGAGCTGTTTTTT
CDR3: CASSRLGTGGTGELFF
size: -
J: TRBJ2-2
D: TRBD1
V: TRBV11-2

DNA: TGCAGCGTTGAAAACATGAGCGCTATGGGCTACACCTTC
CDR3: CSVENMSAMGYTF
size: once
J: TRBJ1-2
D: -
V: TRBV29-1

DNA: TGTGCCAGCAGTTACACCGAGGGGGCGAGCATTCAGTACTTC
CDR3: CASSYTEGASIQYF
size: -
J: TRBJ2-4
D: TRBD1
V: TRBV6-5